This T cell receptor (beta chain) was recovered during a study of CXCR3-negative and CXCR3-positive naive CD8 T cells (dated by TCRdb to about 2019). About the study as a whole: In total, approximately 140 million TRB reads were obtained, or roughly 1.5 +/- 0.3 million reads per library. The diversity and physicochemical repertoire analyses included roughly ten donors pooled from two independent experiments. TRBV-TRBJ cluster analysis included naive subsets from five or six donors and memory cells from 3 donors.

On the study overall, not on this receptor specifically: Surface CD5, linked to self-reactivity in mice, was comparable between naive subsets; TCR interaction strength was therefore also inferred from TRB CDR3 physicochemical properties. Because CXCR3 expression was partially decreased after cryopreservation, freshly isolated PBMCs were used for most assays. Similar TRBV-TRBJ usage was shown by naive CXCR3-negative and CXCR3-positive cells from the same donor, whereas distinct patterns were shown by memory cells. Repertoire diversity was comparably high in both naive subsets but much lower in memory CD8+ T cells.

Each CD8+ T cell subset was flow-sorted in triplicate, with roughly 300,000 cells per subset placed directly into RLT lysis buffer. Peripheral blood mononuclear cells were isolated from buffy coats using standard density gradient centrifugation. Total RNA was extracted from sorted cells using an RNeasy Mini Kit. The CDR3 spans 14 residues, from the cysteine through the phenylalanine. This entry has no DNA. Based on the germline V gene, the CDR1 and CDR2 sequences are MNHNS and SASEGT. Instrument on record: NextSeq 550. The Human TCR Profiling Kit (MiLaboratory) was used to make UMI-labeled 5' RACE TRB cDNA libraries. cDNA synthesis used the entire amount of extracted RNA, and PCR amplification then used the entire amount of cDNA produced. Libraries were prepared in parallel with an identical number of PCR cycles. As for the authors' bioinformatics: MIGEC and MiXCR extracted about 48,000 +/- 9,800 unique UMI-labeled TRB cDNA molecules per library, requiring at least two reads per UMI. Each library averaged about 40,000 +/- 10,000 functional in-frame TRB CDR3 nucleotide clonotypes without stop codons. After downsampling to 5000 UMI-labeled TRB molecules per sample, diversity metrics, including normalized Shannon-Wiener and Chao1, were computed in VDJtools. For the central five CDR3 residues, VDJtools calculated physicochemical properties weighted by clonotype size, namely interaction energy, strength, volume and Kidera factor 4. Through TCRdb reprocessing, the reads give one entry per CDR3 protein sequence; DNA is omitted. It is TCRdb's table, rather than the study itself, that gives the V and J calls and clone size. The sample table gives roughly 29,000 distinct CDR3 sequences. Clones ranked in the top ten supply roughly 10% of the sample.

About this clonotype: What antigen it recognizes has not been identified.

The chain joins TRBV6-1 to TRBJ1-1. The sequenced sample was memory CD8+ T cells from blood. The cell subset or site label here, explained by the study, means: conventional CD8+ memory T cells (TMEM), sorted as controls. The sequence derives from a human donor in good health. Some clones in this sample may be carry-over from other donors' samples. The CDR3 reads as follows: CASSEWQENTEAFF.